One sample yielded the 20 T cell receptor beta chains listed below, sequenced in a study of T cells in Graves' hyperthyroidism and ophthalmopathy (dated by TCRdb to the late 2010s). Receptor libraries were prepared by multiplex PCR. The sample was run on an Illumina HiSeq 2000. The TCR beta CDR3 regions were amplified from RNA transcripts. A first-round RT-PCR of the TCR CDR3 used the HTBI primer set with the Qiagen OneStep RT-PCR kit. TCRdb applied fastp at Q25 and MiXCR to the public reads, then kept only in-frame beta chains. All rows with the same CDR3 protein become a single entry with the most common DNA and genes. The sample profile shows 270,000 or so distinct CDR3 sequences; 20% to 30% of them were found once. Approximately 30% of the sample belongs to the ten largest clones. Sequencing was done on a sample of blood. The receptor source for this set is a man aged 35-49 years with Graves' hyperthyroidism that later progressed to Graves' ophthalmopathy.

This clonotype occurred many times. A clone one base away is much larger, so this may be a read error. The rearrangement links TRBV27 to TRBJ2-2; unclear D gene. Trimming left V 4 bases short and J 7 bases short, with 7 bases between. The CDR3 consists of 12 residues. CDR1 is MNHEY, CDR2 SMNVEV, per germline (reference sequence). The CDR3 DNA is TGTGCCAGCAGTTCCCTGCTCGGGGAGCTGTTTTTT. Translated, it gives CASSSLLGELFF.

This clonotype has ten or more counts. The chain couples TRBV14 to TRBJ1-1; no clear D. The germline V and J ends were trimmed by 5 bases and 0 bases, with 13 bases remaining between them. The germline V gene encodes CDR1 SGHDN and CDR2 FVKESK. The CDR3 runs 15 residues. CDR3 amino acids: CASSKAGLLNTEAFF. In DNA, the CDR3 is TGTGCCAGCAGCAAAGCCGGGCTCCTGAACACTGAAGCTTTCTTT.

This clonotype was detected once. The rearrangement joins TRBV11-2 to TRBJ2-5; 12 nucleotides match TRBD2. The CDR3 is 18 residues long. Germline V CDR1 and CDR2: SGHAT, FQNNGV. V lost 2 bases, J lost 7 bases, and 14 bases stayed unmatched. CDR3 nucleotide sequence: TGTGCCAGCAGCTTACATAGAAACCTAGCGGGAGGGCCGGGGACCCAGTACTTC. Translated, it gives CASSLHRNLAGGPGTQYF.

This clonotype has just one count. This chain connects TRBV28 to TRBJ1-5, with TRBD1 identical over 12 bases. Germline V gene data show CDR1 as MDHEN and CDR2 as SYDVKM. This CDR3 is 16 amino acids long. The V segment lost 6 bases and the J segment 9 bases; nucleotides outside the gene matches: 12. The CDR3, as DNA: TGTGCCAGCAGACAAACCGGGACAGGGGGCCTAGGGCCCCAGCATTTT. This gives the protein CASRQTGTGGLGPQHF.

There are many counts of this clonotype. The chain links TRBV4-1 to TRBJ2-2; either TRBD1 or TRBD2 may fit D (5 bases each). The CDR3 loop spans 14 amino acids. Trimming removed 0 bases from V and 8 bases from J, with 10 bases in between. The germline CDR1 and CDR2 sequences are MGHRA and YSYEKL. CDR3 nucleotides: TGCGCCAGCAGCCAAGATAATTGGGGGGGGGAGCTGTTTTTT. Its protein product is CASSQDNWGGELFF.

The chain recombines TRBV12-5 with TRBJ2-5; D may correspond to TRBD1 or TRBD2 (5 bases each). The CDR3 has 14 amino acids. V was clipped by 6 bases and J by 0 bases, with 11 bases between them. The germline gives CDR1 LGHNT, CDR2 FRNRAP. For the CDR3, the DNA is TGTGCTAGTGGATCCTGGGGGTACCAAGAGACCCAGTACTTC. Translation: CASGSWGYQETQYF.

This clonotype has at least ten counts. This chain joins TRBV6-2 or TRBV6-3 and TRBJ1-5; TRBD1 might be the D (5 bases). The CDR3 runs to 15 residues. Germline assignment: CDR1 MNHEY and CDR2 SVGEGT. V lost 4 bases, J lost 1 base, and 11 bases lay in between. The CDR3 DNA sequence: TGTGCCAGCAGTTGGTACAGGACCAGCAATCAGCCCCAGCATTTT. It specifies CASSWYRTSNQPQHF.

This clonotype has just one count. This chain joins TRBV20-1 and TRBJ1-1; 11 bases align to TRBD1. V shed 4 bases and J 6 bases; nucleotides not matched to a gene: 7. Per germline, CDR1 DFQATT and CDR2 SNEGSKA (reference sequence). This CDR3 is 14 amino acids long. CDR3 protein: CSAKLGQGASEAFF. In nucleotides, the CDR3 is TGCAGTGCTAAGCTAGGACAGGGGGCTTCTGAAGCTTTCTTT.

This clonotype was detected a few times. One end of the junction varies from germline; a read error may be responsible. V gene TRBV4-1 combines with J gene TRBJ2-2, with D possibly being TRBD2 (5 bases). The CDR3 has 15 residues. Germline loops: CDR1 MGHRA, CDR2 YSYEKL. The CDR3 region is CASSQDRMPGGELFF. CDR3 nucleotide sequence: TGTGCCAGCAGCCAAGATCGTATGCCGGGGGGGGAGCTGTTTTTT.

The chain uses TRBV29-1 and TRBJ2-2, with D unresolved. Per germline, CDR1 SQVTM and CDR2 ANQGSEA. This CDR3 is built from 12 residues. V was cut by 6 bases and J by 6 bases, with 11 bases left in between. The CDR3 DNA sequence: TGCAGCGTCGTCCCAGTTTCCGGGGAGCTGTTTTTT. It is translated as CSVVPVSGELFF.

The CDR3 region is CASSSRGGRAYMNTEAFF. The DNA for the CDR3 is TGTGCCAGCAGCTCACGGGGGGGGAGGGCTTACATGAACACTGAAGCTTTCTTT. The chain uses TRBV5-6 and TRBJ1-1, with a tentative D call TRBD1 (5 bases). Trimming cost V 3 bases and J 0 bases, with 21 bases left between them. Germline V CDR1 and CDR2: SGHDT, YYEEEE. The CDR3 extends over 18 amino acids.

In this sample, this clonotype turned up once. A read error may produce the germline difference seen at one junction end. V is TRBV6-1 and J is TRBJ1-2; D unresolved. Germline assignment: CDR1 MNHNS and CDR2 SASEGT. CDR3 size: 14 residues. Here the CDR3 reads CASSKASSNYGYTF. The CDR3 bases are TGTGCCAGCAGTAAAGCCTCATCTAACTATGGCTACACCTTC.

CDR3 protein: CASSQQDIQGGYTEAFF. The CDR3 nucleotides are TGTGCCAGCAGCCAACAAGACATTCAGGGTGGTTACACTGAAGCTTTCTTT. The chain is built from TRBV3-1 and TRBJ1-1; TRBD1 might be the D (5 bases). The V and J ends lost 2 bases and 3 bases respectively, with 19 bases between them. The CDR3 sequence is 17 residues long. Germline V lookup: CDR1 LGHDT, CDR2 YNNKEL (reference sequence).

In DNA, the CDR3 is TGCAGTGCTAAGGGACATCTGAACACTGAAGCTTTCTTT. Translating gives CSAKGHLNTEAFF. The chain carries TRBV20-1 and TRBJ1-1; D may be TRBD1 (6 bases). Deletions cut 4 bases from V and 0 bases from J, with 9 bases between. Germline lookup yields CDR1 DFQATT and CDR2 SNEGSKA (reference sequence). The CDR3 runs 13 residues.

This clonotype was counted ten times or more. The chain couples TRBV29-1 to TRBJ2-6; the D gene is possibly TRBD1 (6 bases). Between the trimmed V and J ends, which lost 5 bases and 0 bases, there was a span of 11 bases. The CDR3 runs to 15 residues. The germline V gene has CDR1 SQVTM and CDR2 ANQGSEA. The CDR3 loop reads CSVHTGTSGANVLTF. Written as DNA, the CDR3 is TGCAGCGTTCATACAGGGACCTCTGGGGCCAACGTCCTGACTTTC.

At least ten counts were recorded for this clonotype. The rearrangement uses TRBV18 and TRBJ1-5; the D gene is possibly TRBD1 (6 bases). This CDR3 has 16 residues. Germline CDR1 KGHSH, CDR2 LQKENI. V lost 3 bases to trimming and J lost 0 bases, with 12 bases between them. CDR3 coding DNA: TGTGCCAGCTCACCTACAACAGGGATTAGCAATCAGCCCCAGCATTTT. Its protein is CASSPTTGISNQPQHF.

The count of this clonotype is one. V gene TRBV20-1 combines with J gene TRBJ2-5; D possibly corresponds to TRBD2 (5 bases). The CDR3 length is 14 residues. Germline CDR1 and CDR2: DFQATT and SNEGSKA (reference sequence). With 0 bases removed from V and 5 bases from J, the gap between germline ends came to 13 bases. The CDR3 region is CSARELAGYETQYF. The DNA of the CDR3 is TGCAGTGCTAGAGAGCTAGCTGGGTACGAGACCCAGTACTTC.

This clonotype was picked up many times. The J gene is TRBJ1-2, the V gene TRBV10-1; D is undetermined. Deletions cut 0 bases from V and 3 bases from J, with 5 bases between. The CDR3 is 13 amino acids. Germline CDR1 reads WNHNN; CDR2 reads SYGVQD (reference sequence). CDR3 in amino acids: CASSESWDYGYTF. The CDR3 DNA reads as TGCGCCAGCAGTGAGTCATGGGACTATGGCTACACCTTC.

The table lists this clonotype with many counts. One base away lies a much larger clone, so this may be a sequencing read error. CDR3 in DNA: TGTGCCAGCAGTTCGGGGGTTGGTTACAGGACGGGCTGCACCTTC. Translated, it gives CASSSGVGYRTGCTF. The genes are TRBV6-5 and TRBJ1-2; the D gene is possibly TRBD1 (5 bases). In germline, CDR1 is MNHEY, CDR2 SVGAGI. The CDR3 is 15 residues long.

This rearrangement joins TRBV20-1 to TRBJ2-7; TRBD1 matches 7 bases. V gave up 1 base and J gave up 3 bases; unmatched junction bases: 12. This CDR3 spans 16 amino acids. Germline CDR1 reads DFQATT; CDR2 reads SNEGSKA (reference sequence). The CDR3, as DNA: TGCAGTGCTAGAGGGATGAGTGACAGGGTAATCTACGAGCAGTACTTC. The encoded protein is CSARGMSDRVIYEQYF.